This T cell receptor beta chain was obtained from a study of cytomegalovirus exposure and HLA in healthy donors. Study-wide points: Around 160 TCR beta chains were listed as cytomegalovirus-associated.

Germline V gene lookup returns CDR1 LNHDA and CDR2 SQIVND (reference sequence). Trimming removed 1 base at V and 4 bases at J, with 13 bases between. The CDR3 totals 15 residues. Researchers ran the PCR with 60 Vbeta and 13 Jbeta primers. Produced via immunoSEQ multiplex PCR; TCRdb's table is partial and in-frame only. The repertoire has more than 100,000 clones, over 80% of them found once; the top ten carry less than 2%. Worth noting for this clone: Its antigen remains unidentified. In the same sample, other DNA sequences code for this CDR3.

The chain carries TRBV19 and TRBJ1-1, with D possibly TRBD1 on 5 matching bases. The receptor was isolated from a man in his forties in good health and CMV-seronegative. Sequencing was performed on PBMCs. The CDR3 DNA is TGTGCCAGTAGTATAGGAGGGGCCGGGGGCACTGAAGCTTTCTTT. This encodes CASSIGGAGGTEAFF.